The text below deals with one T cell receptor (beta chain). Antigen specificity is unknown. Nominal health characterized the donors when sampled, though unrecorded immune exposures were likely. With 60 Vbeta and 13 Jbeta primers, the PCR was carried out. Produced via immunoSEQ multiplex PCR; TCRdb's table is partial and in-frame only. This repertoire includes 90,000 to 150,000 clones. This specimen belongs to a study of cytomegalovirus exposure and HLA in healthy donors. Notes on the study in general: The analysis excluded some indistinguishable V segments, including TRBV6-2 and TRBV6-3. Investigators reported 150 to 200 TCR beta chains as tied to cytomegalovirus. The authors later linked a missense DCLRE1C variant to TCR beta V- and J-gene trimming.

This CDR3 is built from 12 residues. V gave up 4 bases and J gave up 6 bases, with 7 bases separating them. The germline gives CDR1 SNHLY, CDR2 FYNNEI. The J gene is TRBJ1-5, the V gene TRBV2; maybe TRBD1 (5 bases). Sample: PBMCs. The clonotype originates from a man between 18 and 29 years old in good health and CMV-seronegative. The CDR3 loop reads CASSGGGQPQHF. The CDR3 region has the DNA TGTGCCAGCAGTGGGGGGGGTCAGCCCCAGCATTTT. The full variable domain, rest sourced from reference TRBV2 and TRBJ1-5, is EPEVTQTPSHQVTQMGQEVILRCVPISNHLYFYWYRQILGQKVEFLVSFYNNEISEKSEIFDDQFSVERPDGSNFTLKIRSTKLEDSAMYFCASSGGGQPQHFGDGTRLSIL.